These 5 T cell receptor beta chains share one sample of origin, sequenced in a study of T cell repertoires in cytomegalovirus infection. TCRdb independently ran MiXCR on the reads; one entry per CDR3 protein. The sample holds around 900,000 distinct CDR3 sequences, more than 25% seen once. The antigens of these receptors remain unknown. Sequencing was performed on cultured CD8+ T cells from PBMCs, taken from culture after CMV antigen stimulation. The receptor set was obtained from a human donor in good health (CMV status not recorded). Some clones in this sample may be carry-over from other donors' samples.

CDR3 protein: CASSRFLKQGYYEQYF. Here the CDR3 DNA reads TGTGCCAGCAGCCGATTCCTTAAACAGGGTTACTACGAGCAGTACTTC. The gene calls are TRBV2 and TRBJ2-7; a weak D match, TRBD1 (6 bases). With 6 bases removed from V and 3 bases from J, the gap between germline ends came to 21 bases. This CDR3 comprises 16 residues. Germline CDR1 and CDR2: SNHLY and FYNNEI.

A single count supports this clonotype. V gene TRBV2 combines with J gene TRBJ2-3, with a weak D call TRBD2 (7 bases). CDR1 SNHLY and CDR2 FYNNEI come from the germline V gene. V dropped 9 bases and J dropped 8 bases, with 51 bases sitting between them. The CDR3 length is 24 residues. The CDR3, as DNA: TGTGCCAGGAGAGACCAATACCTGAAAGAATTTTCGGCGGGGGCCGTTGCCCAATTGAGTACGCAGTATTTT. Protein sequence: CARRDQYLKEFSAGAVAQLSTQYF.

The chain is built from TRBV6-6 and TRBJ1-2; D remains unclear. The germline V gene has CDR1 MNHNY and CDR2 SVGAGI (reference sequence). This CDR3 region has 13 residues. Trimming shortened V by 2 bases and J by 6 bases, and 10 bases separated the two germline ends. In nucleotides, the CDR3 is TGTGCCAGCAGTTACGGTAGTTGGGATGGCTACACCTTC. As protein: CASSYGSWDGYTF.

As DNA, the CDR3 is TGTGCCAGCAGCCTAGGGACAGAGAGAGATTACGAGCAGTACGTC. Translated, it gives CASSLGTERDYEQYV. The chain is built from TRBV6-1 and TRBJ2-7, with 7 bases fitting TRBD1. V shed 6 bases and J 4 bases; nucleotides not matched to a gene: 12. Germline V gene data show CDR1 as MNHNS and CDR2 as SASEGT. The CDR3 is 15 residues long.

The chain carries TRBV20-1 and TRBJ2-5; 8 bases line up with TRBD2. This CDR3 comprises 15 residues. V was pared by 6 bases and J by 4 bases, with 13 bases of the junction left unmatched. Germline assignment: CDR1 DFQATT and CDR2 SNEGSKA (reference sequence). CDR3 protein: CSARKGLDLTETQYF. The CDR3, as DNA: TGCAGTGCGCGTAAGGGACTAGACCTTACAGAGACCCAGTACTTC.